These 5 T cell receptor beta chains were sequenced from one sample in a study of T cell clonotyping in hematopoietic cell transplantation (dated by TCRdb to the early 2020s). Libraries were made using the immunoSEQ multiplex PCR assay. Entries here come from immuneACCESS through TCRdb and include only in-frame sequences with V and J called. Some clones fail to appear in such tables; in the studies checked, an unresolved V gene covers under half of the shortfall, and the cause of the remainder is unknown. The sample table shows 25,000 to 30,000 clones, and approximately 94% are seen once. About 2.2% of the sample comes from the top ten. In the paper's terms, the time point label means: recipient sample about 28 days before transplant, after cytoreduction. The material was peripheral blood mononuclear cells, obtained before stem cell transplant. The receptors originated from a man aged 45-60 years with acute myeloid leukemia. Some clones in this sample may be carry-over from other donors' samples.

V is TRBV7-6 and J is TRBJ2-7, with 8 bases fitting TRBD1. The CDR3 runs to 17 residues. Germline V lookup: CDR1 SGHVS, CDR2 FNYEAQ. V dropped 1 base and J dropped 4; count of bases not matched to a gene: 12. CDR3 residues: CASSLVSAGQGGYEQYF. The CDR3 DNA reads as TGTGCCAGCAGCTTAGTATCGGCCGGACAGGGTGGGTACGAGCAGTACTTC.

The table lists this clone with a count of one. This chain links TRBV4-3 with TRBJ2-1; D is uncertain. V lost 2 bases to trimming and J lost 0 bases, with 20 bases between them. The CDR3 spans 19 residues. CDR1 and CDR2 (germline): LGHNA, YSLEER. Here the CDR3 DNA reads TGCGCCAGCAGCCAACTTCGGCGAGCCAGACCCGCCTCCTACAATGAGCAGTTCTTC. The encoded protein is CASSQLRRARPASYNEQFF.

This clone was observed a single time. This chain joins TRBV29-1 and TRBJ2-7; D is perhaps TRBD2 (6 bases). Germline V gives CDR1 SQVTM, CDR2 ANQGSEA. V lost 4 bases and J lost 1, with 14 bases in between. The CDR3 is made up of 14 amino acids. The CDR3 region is CSVGPRGLSYEQYF. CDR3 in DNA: TGCAGCGTTGGGCCTCGGGGGTTGTCCTACGAGCAGTACTTC.

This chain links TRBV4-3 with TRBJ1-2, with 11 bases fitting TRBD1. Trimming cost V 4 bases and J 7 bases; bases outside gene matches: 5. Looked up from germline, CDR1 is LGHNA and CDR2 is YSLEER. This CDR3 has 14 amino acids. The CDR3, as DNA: TGCGCCAGCAGCCCCGGACAGGGGGCTGGTGGCTACACCTTC. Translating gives CASSPGQGAGGYTF.

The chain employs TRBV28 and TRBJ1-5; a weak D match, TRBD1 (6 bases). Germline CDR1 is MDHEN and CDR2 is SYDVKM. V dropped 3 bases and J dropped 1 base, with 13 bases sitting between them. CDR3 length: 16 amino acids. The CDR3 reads CASSFSRGLSNQPQHF. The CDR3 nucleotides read TGTGCCAGCAGTTTCTCCAGGGGATTGAGCAATCAGCCCCAGCATTTT.